This T cell receptor (beta chain) was captured by sequencing in a study of cytomegalovirus exposure and HLA in healthy donors (dated 2017 in TCRdb). For context, the study as a whole: In an earlier analysis of under 600 of the donors, less than 350 Gb of sequence data and roughly 100 million unique TCR beta sequences from roughly 190 million T cells were reported. An early release covering around 630 HLA-typed donors comprised roughly 300 gigabases of sequencing data and approximately 80 million unique TCR sequences. Of the 300 to 500 genotyped donors, more than 75% were placed in the genetic ancestry cluster associated with self-reported Caucasian donors. The study was designed to test whether signatures of past pathogen exposure could be identified by cataloging public T cell receptors. The study used immunosequencing to profile the T cell repertoires of more than 650 subjects and linked those repertoires to cytomegalovirus serostatus. Besides the first cohort of some 670 subjects, a separate validation cohort made up of some 110 different subjects was used. To predict cytomegalovirus infection status, the study brought together high-throughput TCR immunosequencing, statistical association of individual TCRs with disease status, and machine learning. In a later analysis, previously published TCR beta repertoires from about 640 donors were re-analyzed and high-resolution HLA genotyping was added so that TCR occurrence patterns could be studied. Rather than drawing on any new phenotypic data, the later analysis identified candidate immune exposures from TCR beta sequences and the way those sequences occurred across donors. In an earlier analysis of a few hundred of the donors, high-throughput TCR beta sequencing was used to judge whether each TCR beta V gene segment behaved as functional or pseudogenic. Donor age, sex, ethnicity and CMV serostatus were collected together with the repertoire data. A later genetic analysis took genome-wide SNP genotypes for about 65% of the 666 donors and used that subset as a discovery cohort. Every discovery cohort repertoire had been produced on one sequencing platform. Both class I and class II loci were covered by HLA typing, at four-digit resolution. Typing coverage varied by locus: about 629-630 donors for A, B, C, DRB1 and DQB1; roughly 520 for DQA1; around 570 for DPA1; 450 to 480 for DPB1. About 5 DR-DQ haplotypes were handled as single units for association and clustering, since linkage in the cohort was strong. On average, about 240,000 unique TCR beta nucleotide sequences were sequenced per donor among a few hundred genotyped donors of the cohort, with approximately 18% of those sequences being non-productive. Results the study describes overall, beyond this receptor: While some public TCRs were present in many individuals, most TCR sequences turned up only very rarely across donors. A later analysis found that TCR association rates varied across HLA loci, with DRB1 alleles showing the most associated TCRs and HLA-C alleles the fewest. A later genetic analysis associated a missense DCLRE1C variant with V-gene and J-gene trimming of TCR beta chains, and an independent cohort replicated the association. Cytomegalovirus status was reported to be diagnosed by the classifier with high specificity and sensitivity in both the original and validation cohorts. The sequencing pipeline was judged likely to have produced a cluster of highly shared sequence variants as a technical artifact. A further reported finding was that TCR beta sequences accurately predicted the HLA-A and HLA-B alleles for most subjects in the first cohort. Because counts were too low, about 15 rarely observed V segments, including chromosome 9 orphons, were left out of the earlier analysis of approximately 500 of the donors. Some IMGT-functional V segments, including TRBV6-2 and TRBV6-3, could not be distinguished by the 87-base-pair reads and were therefore excluded. Assigning TCR associations to individual alleles was difficult when HLA alleles, especially DR and DQ, strongly co-occurred. In the study, approximately 160 TCR beta chains were listed as associated with cytomegalovirus. A few of the identified cytomegalovirus-associated TCR beta chains were confirmed in vitro to be specific for cytomegalovirus antigens. The only immune exposure information available for the cohort was CMV serostatus. This cohort had only TCR beta chains sequenced, and the lack of alpha or paired-chain data limited which features could be detected. Because HLA typing was unavailable for some donors at each locus, only the typed subset was used in association tests. Specific HLA alleles were associated with 16,951 TCR beta sequences at a false discovery rate of 0.05 in a later analysis. Correlated functional status among segregating V segments might be attributable to linkage disequilibrium, but an unknown experimental factor could not be ruled out. A later analysis found that most CMV-associated TCR beta chains appeared HLA-restricted, with HLA associations seemingly driven largely by CMV exposure. In a later analysis, HLA-associated TCR beta chains showed more clonal expansion and lower generation probabilities than non-associated chains that were equally common. The presence/absence analyses assumed that sequencing depth was roughly uniform across donors, and that assumption may not be true. The authors suggested that the approach could potentially be generalized to other disease states and immunological phenotypes. A later analysis reported that several top co-occurrence clusters appeared linked to parvovirus B19, influenza, CMV and Epstein-Barr virus. Broadly in line with IMGT annotations, most TCR beta V segments showed up in productive rearrangements about 87% or about 30% of the time in an earlier analysis of 450 to 600 of the donors. In a later genetic analysis, fewer N-insertions in productive TCRs were reported among donors in an Asian-associated ancestry cluster than the approximately 630-donor mean.

Receptor amplification or capture employed the immunoSEQ multiplex PCR assay. The multiplex PCR relied on a mix of 60 forward primers for TCR Vbeta segments and 13 reverse primers for TCR Jbeta segments. The CDR3 region of rearranged TCR beta genes was amplified from genomic DNA by a multiplex PCR assay. The Illumina HiSeq System was used to sequence the amplified TCR beta libraries as 87-base-pair reads. Per the source publication's procedure: Across the 700 or so repertoires, a later analysis counted roughly 77 million unique TCR beta chains, around 11 million of which were shared by at least two donors. Raw reads were error-corrected and collapsed into unique sequences with a nearest-neighbor algorithm that merged closely related sequences to remove PCR and sequencing errors. To assign V, D and J gene segments, CDR3 sequences were aligned to IMGT reference sequences. For a sequence to be retained, a match of at least six nucleotides to both a V gene segment and a J gene segment was required. A rearrangement was called productive if the CDR3 had no stop codons and remained in frame with V and J, and every other rearrangement was called non-productive. CDR3 was defined according to IMGT convention as the region running from the second conserved V-encoded cysteine to the conserved J-encoded phenylalanine. Sequences without an unambiguous match to a single V gene segment were excluded from the earlier analysis of approximately 600 of the donors. In an earlier analysis of a few hundred of the donors, a V segment was called functional when productive rearrangements were above 56.7%, and segregating when the standard deviation between donors exceeded 5%. A statistical classification framework was built for diagnosing cytomegalovirus status from the catalog of TCR beta chain sequences. V and J gene assignment, in a later analysis, came from comparing TCR nucleotide sequences with IMGT/GENE-DB human TR gene sequences. Using the TCRdist pipeline, a later analysis assigned CDR3 sequences along with most-parsimonious VDJ recombination scenarios. In a later analysis, every TCR beta chain was defined by the combination of its CDR3 amino acid sequence and its V-gene family, and reads without a unique V-gene family were dropped. To address suspected cross-contamination and a sequencing artifact, a later analysis removed roughly 640 highly shared, low-generation-probability nucleotide sequences. In a later analysis, a clonal expansion index was calculated for each public chain from normalized within-repertoire ranks of inferred template counts. In a later analysis, generation probabilities were computed using a VDJ recombination model fitted to out-of-frame rearrangements, and the results were checked against IGoR. Hypergeometric tests were used in a later analysis to score TCR-TCR, TCR-HLA and TCR-CMV co-occurrence, with a repertoire-size bias correction applied to the TCR pairs. To estimate false discovery rates, a later analysis permuted the HLA or CMV assignments 20 times. In a later analysis, co-occurring TCRs were grouped using DBSCAN, and TCRdist sequence similarity was added for clustering within HLA-allele-positive subsets. Co-occurrence clustering excluded repertoires with fewer than 30,000 or more than 120,000 public chains, plus five with anomalous nucleotide sharing. TCRdb re-hosts the immuneACCESS table, in-frame sequences only. Its copies lack some clones; in the studies checked, an unresolved V gene accounts for under half of them, and the cause for the rest is not known. V, J and clone size derive from that table, while D and trimming were established from the DNA sequence. The table kept for this sample lists about 67,000 clones. The ten largest account for around 5% of the sample.

The cohort consisted of some 730 healthy bone marrow donors. Cohort members were all nominally healthy when sampled, although unrecorded immune exposures were likely present. The donor tested CMV seropositive and was one of the 289 seropositive cohort members. A peripheral blood sample was provided by each donor, and peripheral blood mononuclear cells were used for TCR beta sequencing. Genomic DNA extraction from the blood cell samples was performed with the Qiagen DNeasy Blood Extraction Kit. With respect to this clone: Its antigen is currently not known.

CDR1 and CDR2 were assigned from the germline V gene as MGHRA and YSYEKL. At the junction V is shortened by 0 bases and J by 6 bases; bases outside the gene matches: 6. Including the terminal cysteine and phenylalanine, the CDR3 comprises 16 residues. Solely the CDR3 DNA is kept, with 48 bases framed from the first base. The TCR comes from a man between 25 and 39 years old in good health and CMV-seropositive. The chain couples TRBV4-1 to TRBJ2-2, with 8 middle bases fitting TRBD2. Sequenced sample: PBMCs. The CDR3 here reads CASSQDAQRGSGELFF. The DNA is TGCGCCAGCAGCCAAGATGCCCAGCGGGGGTCCGGGGAGCTGTTTTTT.